This is a list of T cell receptor beta chains from one sample in a study of blood T cell repertoires in COVID-19. Clones were sequenced by immunoSEQ multiplex PCR, and TCRdb holds only the in-frame ones, with some missing. The sample lists 50,000 to 75,000 clones, roughly 91% seen once, with 8.6% in the top ten. Input material: peripheral blood. These receptors all come from a human donor in a cohort sampled during active COVID-19. CDR3s include the opening cysteine and the closing phenylalanine or tryptophan. The D gene is left open where the match is weak. Expanded clones get a size class; other rows say once, few or many, or leave the size out.

V	D	J	size	CDR3	DNA
TRBV5-8	NA	TRBJ2-7	NA	CASSLYFHRTASYEQYF	TGTGCCAGCAGCTTGTATTTTCACAGGACGGCCTCCTACGAGCAGTACTTC
TRBV19	NA	TRBJ2-7	NA	CASSIGQNYEQYF	TGTGCCAGTAGTATCGGACAGAACTACGAGCAGTACTTC
TRBV20-1	TRBD1	TRBJ2-1	NA	CSVQGYNEQFF	TGCAGTGTACAGGGGTACAATGAGCAGTTCTTC
TRBV27	TRBD1	TRBJ1-4	once	CASSLYPRDRSPTTNEKLFF	TGTGCCAGCAGTCTCTACCCCCGGGACAGAAGCCCCACAACTAATGAAAAACTGTTTTTT
TRBV9	TRBD1	TRBJ1-2	NA	CASSITGGPSYGYTF	TGTGCCAGCAGCATCACAGGGGGCCCCTCCTATGGCTACACCTTC
TRBV14	TRBD1	TRBJ2-7	NA	CASSHPGQGAYEQYF	TGTGCCAGCAGCCATCCGGGACAGGGGGCCTACGAGCAGTACTTC
TRBV4-1	NA	TRBJ2-3	once	CASSQRAFRDSIPDTQYF	TGCGCCAGCAGCCAAAGGGCCTTCCGGGACTCTATACCAGATACGCAGTATTTT
TRBV28	TRBD1	TRBJ2-7	NA	CGTGTGTSYEQYF	TGTGGGACGGGGACAGGGACCTCCTACGAGCAGTACTTC
TRBV15	NA	TRBJ1-1	NA	CATSRWSSADTEAFF	TGTGCCACCAGCAGGTGGAGCTCGGCGGACACTGAAGCTTTCTTT
TRBV29-1	NA	TRBJ1-1	NA	CSVTPLSTEAFF	TGCAGCGTTACTCCATTAAGCACTGAAGCTTTCTTT
TRBV7-8	TRBD2	TRBJ2-5	NA	CASSSLAGGPFETQYF	TGTGCCAGCAGCTCGTTAGCGGGAGGGCCGTTCGAGACCCAGTACTTC
TRBV6-5	NA	TRBJ2-7	few	CASSYGRKYEQYF	TGTGCCAGCAGTTACGGGAGAAAATACGAGCAGTACTTC
TRBV5-4	TRBD2	TRBJ2-3	NA	CASSSFGGASDTQYF	TGTGCCAGCAGTTCCTTCGGGGGGGCCTCAGATACGCAGTATTTT
TRBV5-4	NA	TRBJ1-2	few	CASSLPPTGTYGYTF	TGTGCCAGCAGCTTGCCTCCTACAGGGACCTATGGCTACACCTTC
TRBV29-1	NA	TRBJ1-1	once	CSVEPGWAMNTEAFF	TGCAGCGTTGAACCGGGGTGGGCGATGAACACTGAAGCTTTCTTT
TRBV5-1	NA	TRBJ2-1	NA	CASNGGSSYNEQFF	TGCGCCAGCAACGGGGGTAGCTCCTACAATGAGCAGTTCTTC
TRBV5-6	NA	TRBJ1-5	NA	CASSLSGGDQPQHF	TGTGCCAGCAGCTTATCTGGGGGCGATCAGCCCCAGCATTTT
TRBV29-1	TRBD2	TRBJ2-1	NA	CSVGSGTSGEQFF	TGCAGCGTTGGGTCTGGGACTAGCGGTGAGCAGTTCTTC
TRBV10-3	TRBD1	TRBJ2-5	NA	CAISAHGQGKEETQYF	TGTGCCATCAGTGCCCACGGACAGGGTAAGGAAGAGACCCAGTACTTC
TRBV6-6	TRBD1	TRBJ2-2	NA	CASSRGGGTWNTGELFF	TGTGCCAGCAGCCGAGGGGGCGGTACGTGGAACACCGGGGAGCTGTTTTTT
TRBV5-1	NA	TRBJ1-2	NA	CASSSPGHLNGYTF	TGCGCCAGCAGCTCCCCGGGACACTTGAATGGCTACACCTTC
TRBV5-5	NA	TRBJ1-4	NA	CASSRERLPTNEKLFF	TGTGCCAGCAGCCGAGAGAGGCTCCCAACTAATGAAAAACTGTTTTTT
TRBV18	NA	TRBJ2-3	NA	CASSPQGLITDTQYF	TGTGCCAGCTCCCCCCAGGGATTAATTACAGATACGCAGTATTTT
TRBV6-6	NA	TRBJ2-7	NA	CASSSTFPQGQVRSYEQYF	TGTGCCAGCAGCTCCACTTTCCCTCAGGGTCAGGTAAGGTCCTACGAGCAGTACTTC
TRBV6-1	NA	TRBJ1-5	NA	CASSEFWGPQPQHF	TGTGCCAGCAGTGAATTTTGGGGGCCTCAGCCCCAGCATTTT
TRBV27	TRBD1	TRBJ2-2	NA	CASRWDRGRGELFF	TGTGCCAGCAGGTGGGACAGGGGTCGCGGGGAGCTGTTTTTT
TRBV5-1	TRBD2	TRBJ2-5	NA	CASSLDAGGLEETQYF	TGCGCCAGCAGCTTGGATGCGGGGGGGCTGGAAGAGACCCAGTACTTC
TRBV7-9	NA	TRBJ2-4	NA	CASSLAGAGPQNIQYF	TGTGCCAGCAGCTTAGCGGGGGCTGGCCCCCAAAACATTCAGTACTTC
TRBV7-2	NA	TRBJ2-7	NA	CASSPRIYEQYF	TGTGCCAGCAGCCCGAGGATCTACGAGCAGTACTTC
TRBV28	TRBD1	TRBJ1-5	NA	CASSFRQGRNQPQHF	TGTGCCAGCAGTTTTCGACAGGGGCGCAATCAGCCCCAGCATTTT
TRBV7-9	TRBD2	TRBJ2-5	once	CASSLAQVAGGRETQYF	TGTGCCAGCAGCTTAGCCCAAGTAGCGGGGGGGCGAGAGACCCAGTACTTC
TRBV11-2	NA	TRBJ2-5	NA	CASSLGTGRRGETQYF	TGTGCCAGCAGCTTAGGGACTGGTAGGCGGGGAGAGACCCAGTACTTC
TRBV6-6	TRBD1	TRBJ2-7	NA	CASLLGDRSYEQYF	TGTGCCAGCCTCTTGGGGGACAGATCCTACGAGCAGTACTTC
TRBV15	TRBD1	TRBJ2-7	NA	CATSRMMVAGGGLNEQYF	TGTGCCACCAGCAGAATGATGGTGGCAGGGGGCGGCCTGAACGAGCAGTACTTC
TRBV24-1	TRBD1	TRBJ2-5	NA	CATSDPGQGQETQYF	TGTGCCACCAGTGATCCCGGACAGGGCCAAGAGACCCAGTACTTC
TRBV19	TRBD1	TRBJ1-2	NA	CASSHSGQGDSYTF	TGTGCCAGTAGCCATTCCGGACAGGGTGACAGCTACACCTTC
TRBV10-3	NA	TRBJ1-2	NA	CAISESLGQDGYTF	TGTGCCATCAGTGAGTCGTTAGGACAAGATGGCTACACCTTC
TRBV5-4	TRBD2	TRBJ2-1	NA	CASSLPSGHEQFF	TGTGCCAGCAGCTTGCCTAGCGGACATGAGCAGTTCTTC
TRBV19	NA	TRBJ1-5	NA	CASSMGGSSNQPQHF	TGTGCCAGTAGTATGGGGGGGTCCAGCAATCAGCCCCAGCATTTT
TRBV4-1	TRBD1	TRBJ1-1	NA	CASSLRDSEAFF	TGCGCCAGCAGCCTCCGGGACAGTGAAGCTTTCTTT
TRBV18	NA	TRBJ1-4	NA	CASSTTRAGNEKLFF	TGTGCCAGCTCAACTACCCGGGCGGGTAATGAAAAACTGTTTTTT
TRBV9	TRBD1	TRBJ1-2	NA	CASSVGTGGQNYGHTF	TGTGCCAGCAGCGTTGGAACAGGGGGCCAAAACTATGGCCACACCTTC